This note documents a single T cell receptor (beta chain) sequence. No antigen is known for it. A second PCR of about 6 to 11 cycles used a sample-barcoded 5' primer and a J-beta primer mix. Every individual sample yielded 2.5 million or more paired-end reads (each containing CDR3). TCRdb called the 5' RACE reads again in MiXCR, with one record for every CDR3 protein. The sample includes some 670,000 distinct CDR3 sequences, roughly half seen only once; the top ten take approximately 12%. This sample stems from a study of blood T cells in healthy people across ages. Notes on the study in general: Diversity estimates drawn from one million T cells were deemed underestimates.

CDR1 and CDR2 from the germline V gene are SQVTM and ANQGSEA. The CDR3 is made up of 13 amino acids. V was cut by 4 bases and J by 7 bases, with 16 bases left in between. Each donor's blood draw was approximately 10 milliliters of peripheral blood. The source of this sequence is a woman aged 80 or over in good health. The specimen sequenced was blood. The J gene is TRBJ1-2, the V gene TRBV29-1; D gene unclear. DNA for the CDR3: TGCAGCGTTGCGTTAGAACATTCGCCTGGCTACACCTTC. This gives the protein CSVALEHSPGYTF.